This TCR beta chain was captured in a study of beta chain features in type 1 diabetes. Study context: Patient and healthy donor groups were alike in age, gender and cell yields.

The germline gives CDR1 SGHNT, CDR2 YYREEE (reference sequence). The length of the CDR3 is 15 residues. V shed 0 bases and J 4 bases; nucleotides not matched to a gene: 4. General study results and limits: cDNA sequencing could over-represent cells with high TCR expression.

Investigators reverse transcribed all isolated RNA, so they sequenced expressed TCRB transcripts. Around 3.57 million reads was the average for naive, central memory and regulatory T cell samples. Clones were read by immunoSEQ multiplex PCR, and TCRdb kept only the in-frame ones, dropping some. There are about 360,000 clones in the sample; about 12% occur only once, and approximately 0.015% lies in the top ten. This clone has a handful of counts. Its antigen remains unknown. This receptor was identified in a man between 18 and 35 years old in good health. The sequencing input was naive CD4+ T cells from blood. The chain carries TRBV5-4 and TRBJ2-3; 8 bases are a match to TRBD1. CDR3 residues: CASSLGPGGPDTQYF. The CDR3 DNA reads TGTGCCAGCAGCTTGGGGCCAGGGGGCCCAGATACGCAGTATTTT.